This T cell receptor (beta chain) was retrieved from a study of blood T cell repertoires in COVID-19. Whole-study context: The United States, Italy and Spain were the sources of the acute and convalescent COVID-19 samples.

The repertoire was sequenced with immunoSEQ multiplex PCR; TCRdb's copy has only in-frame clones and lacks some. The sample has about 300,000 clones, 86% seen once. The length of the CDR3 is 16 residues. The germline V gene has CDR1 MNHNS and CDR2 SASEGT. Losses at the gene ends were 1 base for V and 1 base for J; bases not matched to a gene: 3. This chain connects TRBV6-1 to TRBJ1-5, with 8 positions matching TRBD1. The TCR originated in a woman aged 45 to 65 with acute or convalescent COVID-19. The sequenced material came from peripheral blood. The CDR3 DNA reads TGTGCCAGCAGTGAAGAGACAGGGGACAGCAATCAGCCCCAGCATTTT. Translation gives CASSEETGDSNQPQHF.